This T cell receptor beta chain was captured in a study of T cell repertoires in cytomegalovirus infection. Overall study context: Signatures in public TCR beta sequences pointed to both CMV infection and matching HLA type.

A single count supports this clonotype. Its antigen is not known. The study, taken as a whole, reports: There were HLA-C-restricted CMV-specific TCR beta clonotypes dominating the ex vivo response. CMV carriers with the relevant HLA were identified by cumulative public TCR beta family frequency.

TCRdb re-analysed the reads in MiXCR, keeping a single row per CDR3 protein. The repertoire holds 85,000 to 130,000 distinct CDR3 sequences, with 20% to 25% as singletons. Germline V gene data show CDR1 as PRHDT and CDR2 as FYEKMQ (reference sequence). CDR3 length: 15 amino acids. V lost 5 bases to trimming and J lost 4 bases, with 18 bases between them. The source is a human donor in good health (CMV status not recorded). Some clones in this sample may be carry-over from other donors' samples. Sequenced sample: CD8+ T cells from PBMCs. This sequence joins TRBV13 and TRBJ2-7; D call uncertain. CDR3 loop: CASSQYNAGLYEQYF. The CDR3, as DNA: TGTGCCAGCAGCCAATACAACGCAGGATTGTACGAGCAGTACTTC.